Listed here are 27 T cell receptor beta chains from one sample, sequenced in a study of shared clonotypes between healthy human individuals (dated by TCRdb to 2020 to 2021). CD8 naive samples consisted of CD45RO-negative cells that were positively selected for CCR7, yielding a CD45RA+CCR7+ population without TemRA cells. Receptor libraries were prepared by the immunoSEQ multiplex PCR assay. The immuneACCESS repertoire file appears here via TCRdb, limited to in-frame rearrangements. These files lack a portion of the clones; in checked studies, under half of the deficit traces to unresolved V genes, and the cause of the others is not known. The sample profile shows over 800,000 clones; 85% to 95% of them were found once. The top ten constitute under 30% of the sample. Sequencing was performed on naive CD8+ T cells sorted from blood. In light of the paper, this sample's cell subset or site label describes: CD45RA+CCR7+. The source is a man aged 25 to 40 in good health.

This clone was counted a single time. This chain joins TRBV7-2 and TRBJ2-7; D is undetermined. Looked up from germline, CDR1 is SGHTA and CDR2 is FQGNSA. Trimming removed 2 bases at V and 6 bases at J, with 11 bases between. The CDR3 is made up of 13 amino acids. CDR3 region: CASSLPPPAEQYF. The CDR3 DNA is TGTGCCAGCAGCTTACCACCTCCGGCCGAGCAGTACTTC.

The chain links TRBV4-1 to TRBJ1-5; TRBD1 matches 8 bases. The germline gives CDR1 MGHRA, CDR2 YSYEKL. V shed 4 bases and J 1 base; nucleotides not matched to a gene: 3. The CDR3 contains 15 residues. The CDR3 DNA reads TGCGCCAGCAGCCCAAGACAGGGGAGCAATCAGCCCCAGCATTTT. Amino acid sequence: CASSPRQGSNQPQHF.

This chain uses TRBV19 with TRBJ1-2, with TRBD1 matching over 7 bases. The germline V gene encodes CDR1 LNHDA and CDR2 SQIVND (reference sequence). Losses at the gene ends were 3 bases for V and 4 bases for J; bases not matched to a gene: 2. This CDR3 has 13 amino acids. The CDR3 DNA sequence: TGTGCCAGTAGTATTAGGGGGCTCTATGGCTACACCTTC. It encodes CASSIRGLYGYTF.

The rearrangement joins TRBV18 to TRBJ2-3; perhaps TRBD1 as D (6 bases). The CDR3 covers 15 residues. In germline, CDR1 is KGHSH, CDR2 LQKENI. Trimming removed 3 bases at V and 0 bases at J, with 10 bases between. CDR3 nucleotide sequence: TGTGCCAGCTCACCTGCGACAGGAAGCACAGATACGCAGTATTTT. As protein: CASSPATGSTDTQYF. Together with reference TRBV18 and TRBJ2-3, the CDR3 gives the full variable domain: NAGVMQNPRHLVRRRGQEARLRCSPMKGHSHVYWYRQLPEEGLKFMVYLQKENIIDESGMPKERFSAEFPKEGPSILRIQQVVRGDSAAYFCASSPATGSTDTQYFGPGTRLTVL.

This sequence joins TRBV6-5 and TRBJ2-1; TRBD2 aligns across 14 bases. Germline V lookup: CDR1 MNHEY, CDR2 SVGAGI. This CDR3 contains 15 residues. Trimming at V came to 4 bases and at J to 8 bases, leaving 4 bases not matched to a gene. CDR3 nucleotides: TGTGCCAGCAGTTCCGGGACTAGCGGGAGTCATGAGCAGTTCTTC. This sequence encodes CASSSGTSGSHEQFF.

The genes are TRBV5-4 and TRBJ2-1; TRBD2 agrees at 7 bases. Germline CDR1 reads SGHNT; CDR2 reads YYREEE (reference sequence). The trim removed 2 bases at V and 9 bases at J, leaving 2 bases unmatched. This CDR3 is 12 amino acids long. CDR3 residues: CASSFWEGEQFF. CDR3 DNA sequence: TGTGCCAGCAGCTTCTGGGAGGGTGAGCAGTTCTTC.

The CDR3 region is CASSVWDRDTDTQYF. In nucleotides, the CDR3 is TGTGCCAGCAGCGTGTGGGACAGAGACACAGATACGCAGTATTTT. J is TRBJ2-3 and V is TRBV9; TRBD1 aligns across 7 bases. This CDR3 region has 15 residues. CDR1 and CDR2 from the germline V gene are SGDLS and YYNGEE. V gave up 2 bases and J gave up 2 bases; unmatched junction bases: 5.

The chain employs TRBV7-9 and TRBJ2-2, with a weak D call TRBD2 (5 bases). The CDR3 covers 17 residues. CDR1 and CDR2 from the germline V gene are SEHNR and FQNEAQ (reference sequence). Trimming cost V 2 bases and J 0 bases, with 13 bases left between them. DNA for the CDR3: TGTGCCAGCAGCTTAAGGTTAGGAGGAGCGAACACCGGGGAGCTGTTTTTT. Protein sequence: CASSLRLGGANTGELFF.

The V gene is TRBV19, the J gene TRBJ2-3, with D unclear. The CDR3 runs to 15 residues. CDR1 is LNHDA, CDR2 SQIVND, per germline (reference sequence). The V and J ends lost 1 base and 2 bases respectively, with 10 bases between them. The CDR3 protein is CASSIGGGNTDTQYF. The CDR3 DNA reads TGTGCCAGTAGTATAGGGGGTGGCAACACAGATACGCAGTATTTT.

V is TRBV2 and J is TRBJ1-5; the D is unclear. The V gene's germline CDR1 is SNHLY and CDR2 FYNNEI. Trimming removed 0 bases from V and 7 bases from J, with 10 bases in between. This CDR3 has 14 amino acids. The CDR3 DNA sequence: TGTGCCAGCAGTGAAGCTTGGGGTAACCAGCCCCAGCATTTT. Amino acid sequence: CASSEAWGNQPQHF.

For the CDR3, the DNA is TGTGCCAGTAGTTTCGGACAGGCCCTCAATCAGCCCCAGCATTTT. Protein product: CASSFGQALNQPQHF. This rearrangement joins TRBV19 to TRBJ1-5; 7 positions match TRBD1. Germline lookup yields CDR1 LNHDA and CDR2 SQIVND (reference sequence). CDR3 length: 15 residues. V shed 5 bases and J 3 bases; nucleotides not matched to a gene: 7.

J is TRBJ1-3 and V is TRBV27; TRBD1 might be the D (6 bases). Trimming removed 10 bases at V and 2 bases at J, with 12 bases between. The CDR3 extends over 13 amino acids. Germline assignment: CDR1 MNHEY and CDR2 SMNVEV (reference sequence). CDR3 residues: CATRDRPGNTIYF. CDR3 coding DNA: TGTGCCACCCGAGACAGGCCTGGAAACACCATATATTTT.

V gene TRBV6-5 combines with J gene TRBJ2-1; D is tentatively TRBD1 or TRBD2 (5 bases each). The germline V and J ends were trimmed by 10 bases and 4 bases, with 8 bases remaining between them. The germline gives CDR1 MNHEY, CDR2 SVGAGI. The CDR3 has 11 amino acids. The chain's CDR3 is CAIWGYNEQFF. Written as DNA, the CDR3 is TGTGCCATTTGGGGGTACAATGAGCAGTTCTTC.

CDR3 region: CASSQGPSQREPDTQYF. The CDR3 coding sequence is TGCGCCAGCAGCCAAGGCCCCTCCCAGCGGGAGCCGGATACGCAGTATTTT. The chain links TRBV4-1 to TRBJ2-3; 8 bases match TRBD2. The CDR3 runs to 17 residues. The V and J ends lost 1 base and 6 bases, in that order; junction bases with no gene match: 12. Germline CDR1 reads MGHRA; CDR2 reads YSYEKL.

The chain joins TRBV5-1 to TRBJ2-1; 8 bases fit TRBD1. This CDR3 contains 15 residues. Germline CDR1 and CDR2: SGHRS and YFSETQ. V was pared by 4 bases and J by 3 bases, with 6 bases of the junction left unmatched. CDR3 loop: CASSEGQAYYNEQFF. In DNA form, the CDR3 reads TGCGCCAGCAGCGAGGGACAGGCCTACTACAATGAGCAGTTCTTC.

The chain recombines TRBV19 with TRBJ1-5; TRBD1 matches 7 bases. Germline V gene lookup returns CDR1 LNHDA and CDR2 SQIVND (reference sequence). This CDR3 is built from 14 residues. V gave up 10 bases and J gave up 0 bases; unmatched junction bases: 6. CDR3 residues: CATYRGDSNQPQHF. The CDR3, as DNA: TGTGCCACCTACAGGGGAGATAGCAATCAGCCCCAGCATTTT. The entire variable domain, with the rest obtained from reference TRBV19 and TRBJ1-5, is as follows: DGGITQSPKYLFRKEGQNVTLSCEQNLNHDAMYWYRQDPGQGLRLIYYSQIVNDFQKGDIAEGYSVSREKKESFPLTVTSAQKNPTAFYLCATYRGDSNQPQHFGDGTRLSIL.

The rearrangement links TRBV11-3 to TRBJ2-7; D is possibly TRBD1 or TRBD2 (5 bases each). The V gene lost 5 bases and the J gene lost 2 bases, with 10 bases spanning the gap. The CDR3 is made up of 13 amino acids. In germline, CDR1 is SGHNT, CDR2 YENEEA. The CDR3 reads CASSRDPAYEQYF. The CDR3 coding sequence is TGTGCCAGCAGCCGGGACCCAGCCTACGAGCAGTACTTC.

This chain joins TRBV21-1 and TRBJ2-7; whether TRBD1, the table's D call, matches the DNA was not checked. TRBV21-1 is annotated as a pseudogene. This CDR3 spans 14 amino acids. The CDR3: CASSMGDRGCEQYF. The CDR3 region has the DNA TGTGCCAGCAGTATGGGGGACAGGGGATGCGAGCAGTACTTC.

J is TRBJ1-4 and V is TRBV6-5; 10 bases are shared with TRBD1. This CDR3 is built from 14 residues. CDR1 MNHEY and CDR2 SVGAGI come from the germline V gene. The trim removed 4 bases at V and 7 bases at J, leaving 3 bases unmatched. CDR3 DNA: TGTGCCAGCAGTTTGGGACAGGGGCGTGAAAAACTGTTTTTT. It codes for CASSLGQGREKLFF.

V gene TRBV11-2 combines with J gene TRBJ2-3, with D perhaps being TRBD1 or TRBD2 (6 bases each). Germline V CDR1 and CDR2: SGHAT, FQNNGV. This CDR3 region has 16 residues. The V gene lost 1 base and the J gene lost 3 bases, with 14 bases spanning the gap. CDR3 bases: TGTGCCAGCAGCTTAGCTCGGGGGCGGGGTACAGATACGCAGTATTTT. Its protein is CASSLARGRGTDTQYF.

This clone was detected once. This sequence joins TRBV7-9 and TRBJ2-5; D unresolved. The germline gives CDR1 SEHNR, CDR2 FQNEAQ (reference sequence). The CDR3 covers 12 residues. The V gene lost 4 bases and the J gene lost 2 bases, with 5 bases spanning the gap. The CDR3 DNA reads as TGTGCCAGCAGCTCGGTGCAAGAGACCCAGTACTTC. It is translated as CASSSVQETQYF.

This sequence joins TRBV10-3 and TRBJ2-6; 10 bases are shared with TRBD2. This CDR3 contains 17 residues. V shed 4 bases, J shed 1 base, and the junction held 4 bases outside the gene matches. The V gene's germline CDR1 is ENHRY and CDR2 SYGVKD. CDR3 amino acids: CAISALAGESGANVLTF. CDR3 nucleotide sequence: TGTGCCATCAGTGCCCTAGCGGGAGAATCTGGGGCCAACGTCCTGACTTTC.

This sequence joins TRBV7-9 and TRBJ2-7; D not certain. The CDR3 totals 15 residues. V gave up 5 bases and J gave up 7 bases, with 21 bases separating them. The V gene's germline CDR1 is SEHNR and CDR2 FQNEAQ (reference sequence). The CDR3 sequence is CASSPSSTILGEQYF. The CDR3 region has the DNA TGTGCCAGCAGCCCATCCTCGACCATATTGGGGGAGCAGTACTTC.

This chain links TRBV28 with TRBJ1-5, with D perhaps TRBD1 (5 bases). V lost 10 bases and J 9 bases, leaving 22 bases between the germline ends. From germline, CDR1 is MDHEN and CDR2 SYDVKM. The CDR3 length is 14 residues. CDR3 amino acids: CATSPGQGLAPQHF. The CDR3 DNA is TGTGCCACCTCCCCGGGGCAGGGTCTTGCGCCCCAGCATTTT.

This clone was detected only once. The chain joins TRBV7-2 to TRBJ1-5; D uncertain. The CDR3 is 18 residues long. The ends were cut back, 3 bases at V and 0 bases at J, with 18 bases in the middle. Germline V gene sequence: CDR1 SGHTA, CDR2 FQGNSA. The CDR3 DNA reads TGTGCCAGCAGCTTCCCCATGTCTATGGAAGTTAGCAATCAGCCCCAGCATTTT. Amino acid sequence: CASSFPMSMEVSNQPQHF.

The V call is TRBV11-2, the J call TRBJ2-2; the D gene is possibly TRBD1 (5 bases). V lost 5 bases and J 3 bases, leaving 13 bases between the germline ends. Germline loops: CDR1 SGHAT, CDR2 FQNNGV. The CDR3 consists of 15 residues. The CDR3 DNA follows: TGTGCCAGCAGCGATCTAGGGGTTGACACCGGGGAGCTGTTTTTT. This gives the protein CASSDLGVDTGELFF.

This chain links TRBV2 with TRBJ1-4, with 8 bases identical to TRBD1. Germline assignment: CDR1 SNHLY and CDR2 FYNNEI. The CDR3 sequence is 11 residues long. J lost 7 bases, V lost 10 bases, and 2 bases had no gene match. The CDR3 DNA sequence: TGTGCCATACAGGGGGGTGAAAAACTGTTTTTT. Its protein is CAIQGGEKLFF.